Below are 2 T cell receptor beta chains sequenced from a single sample in a study of blood T cell repertoires in COVID-19. Only in-frame clones appear in the TCRdb table, and some are missing; sequencing was by immunoSEQ multiplex PCR. The data contain about 260,000 clones, approximately 86% of them singletons. Sequenced input: peripheral blood. Receptors were obtained from a man in his thirties or forties with active or convalescent COVID-19.

The rearrangement links TRBV19 to TRBJ1-6, with TRBD1 matching 10 bases. The CDR3 sequence is 17 residues long. Trimming cost V 5 bases and J 6 bases; bases outside gene matches: 10. Germline loops: CDR1 LNHDA, CDR2 SQIVND (reference sequence). As DNA, the CDR3 is TGTGCCAGTAGTCGAAGCAACCGGGACAGGGGTAATTCACCCCTCCACTTT. Amino acid sequence: CASSRSNRDRGNSPLHF.

The chain carries TRBV19 and TRBJ1-4; TRBD1 aligns across 7 bases. This CDR3 spans 14 amino acids. Germline V gene data show CDR1 as LNHDA and CDR2 as SQIVND (reference sequence). J gave up 5 bases and V 6 bases, and 6 bases lay outside the gene matches. CDR3 residues: CASRAGTENEKLFF. In DNA form, the CDR3 reads TGTGCCAGTAGGGCCGGGACAGAAAATGAAAAACTGTTTTTT.